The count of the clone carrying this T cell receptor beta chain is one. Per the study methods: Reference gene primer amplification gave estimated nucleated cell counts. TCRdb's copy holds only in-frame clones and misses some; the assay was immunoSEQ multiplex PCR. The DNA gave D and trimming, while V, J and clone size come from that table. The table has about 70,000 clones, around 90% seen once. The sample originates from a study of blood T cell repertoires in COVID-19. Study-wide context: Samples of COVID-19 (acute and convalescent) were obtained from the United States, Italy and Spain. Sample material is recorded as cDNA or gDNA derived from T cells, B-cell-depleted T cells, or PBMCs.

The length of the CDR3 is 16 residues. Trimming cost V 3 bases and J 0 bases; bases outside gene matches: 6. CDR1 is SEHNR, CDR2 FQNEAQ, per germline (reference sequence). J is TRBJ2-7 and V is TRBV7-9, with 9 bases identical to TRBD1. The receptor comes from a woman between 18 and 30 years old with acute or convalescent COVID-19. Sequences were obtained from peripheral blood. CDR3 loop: CASSFGTGSLSYEQYF. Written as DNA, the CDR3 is TGTGCCAGCAGCTTTGGGACAGGGTCCCTCTCCTACGAGCAGTACTTC.